The clone carrying this TCR beta chain was recorded a few times. Its antigen is currently unknown. This CDR3 has 14 amino acids. Unmatched junction bases numbered 9, after V lost 3 bases and J lost 12 bases. The sample is drawn from a study of identical twins. Findings of the study overall: Conclusions were based on cross-sectional statistical analysis, without following the same donors.

TCRdb reprocessed the 5' RACE reads with MiXCR, giving one entry per CDR3 protein. The table lists hundreds of thousands of distinct CDR3 sequences, approximately 22% of them singletons. The sample was also reused in another study, on T cells expressing NK-cell markers.

The chain joins TRBV12-3 or TRBV12-4 to TRBJ2-1; 9 bases fit TRBD2. Sequencing input: PBMCs. The source of this sequence is a woman aged 18-29 years in good health. In DNA form, the CDR3 reads TGTGCCAGCAGTTTTGTCGCTAGCGGGACACGGCAGTTCTTC. Amino acid sequence: CASSFVASGTRQFF.